A single sample is the source of the 28 T cell receptor beta chains below, sequenced in a study of beta chain features in type 1 diabetes. Expressed TCRB transcripts were sequenced because the isolated RNA had all been reverse transcribed beforehand. Measured with immunoSEQ multiplex PCR; TCRdb has only the in-frame clones, and not every one. The sample shows nearly 350,000 clones, under 8.5% of them seen only once. Sample: central memory CD4+ T cells from blood. The receptors were gathered from a young woman in good health.

The V and J genes are TRBV9 and TRBJ2-5, with TRBD2 matching 7 bases. Looked up from germline, CDR1 is SGDLS and CDR2 is YYNGEE. With 0 bases clipped from V and 5 bases from J, the junction kept 13 bases outside the gene matches. The CDR3 length is 17 residues. The CDR3 bases are TGTGCCAGCAGCGTAGGTGTTCGCGGGAGATTCAGGGAGACCCAGTACTTC. Residues: CASSVGVRGRFRETQYF.

In this sample, this clone turned up a few times. The chain has TRBV5-1 and TRBJ2-1, with D unclear. Germline lookup yields CDR1 SGHRS and CDR2 YFSETQ. The V end lost 5 bases, the J end lost 6 bases, and 12 bases lay between the germline ends. CDR3 length equals 13 residues. Written as DNA, the CDR3 is TGCGCCAGCAGTCCAAACGTGGGCAATGAGCAGTTCTTC. This sequence encodes CASSPNVGNEQFF.

As for this clone: A much more abundant neighbour one base away suggests this may be a read error. The chain employs TRBV5-5 and TRBJ2-2; D uncertain. The V and J ends lost 0 bases and 6 bases respectively, with 6 bases between them. The CDR3 extends over 13 amino acids. CDR1 is SGHKS, CDR2 YYEKEE, per germline (reference sequence). The CDR3 nucleotides read TGTGCCAGCAGCTTGGAGTGGGCCGGGGAGCTGTTTTTT. It specifies CASSLEWAGELFF.

V usage is TRBV4-1 and J usage is TRBJ2-4; 9 positions agree with TRBD2. The V gene end was trimmed by 0 bases and the J gene end by 4 bases; junction bases not matched to a gene: 1. Germline-derived CDR1 and CDR2 are MGHRA and YSYEKL. The CDR3 is 15 amino acids. The CDR3: CASSQDTSGKNIQYF. In nucleotides, the CDR3 is TGCGCCAGCAGCCAAGATACTAGCGGGAAAAACATTCAGTACTTC.

The table lists this clone with a few counts. The rearrangement links TRBV5-4 to TRBJ2-1, with 13 bases matching TRBD2. The J segment lost 9 bases and the V segment lost 0 bases, leaving 3 bases of the junction unmatched. The CDR3 loop spans 15 amino acids. CDR1 is SGHNT, CDR2 YYREEE, per germline (reference sequence). The CDR3 is CASSLAGTSGIEQFF. The CDR3 bases are TGTGCCAGCAGCTTGGCTGGGACTAGCGGGATTGAGCAGTTCTTC.

Points on this clone: Other DNA sequences in the sample encode the same CDR3. V is TRBV18 and J is TRBJ2-5; D could derive from TRBD1 or TRBD2 (5 bases each). The CDR3 covers 13 residues. Trimming removed 3 bases at V and 5 bases at J, with 10 bases between. In germline, CDR1 is KGHSH, CDR2 LQKENI. The CDR3 region is CASSPGVLETQYF. CDR3 nucleotides: TGTGCCAGCTCACCGGGGGTCCTGGAGACCCAGTACTTC. The variable domain in full, completed from reference TRBV18 and TRBJ2-5, reads NAGVMQNPRHLVRRRGQEARLRCSPMKGHSHVYWYRQLPEEGLKFMVYLQKENIIDESGMPKERFSAEFPKEGPSILRIQQVVRGDSAAYFCASSPGVLETQYFGPGTRLLVL.

The chain has TRBV18 and TRBJ1-1; the D is unclear. V was cut by 4 bases and J by 4 bases, with 13 bases left in between. The CDR3 consists of 14 residues. CDR1 KGHSH and CDR2 LQKENI come from the germline V gene. The CDR3 loop is CASSRDLWGTEAFF. In DNA form, the CDR3 reads TGTGCCAGCTCACGAGACCTGTGGGGCACTGAAGCTTTCTTT.

The V and J genes are TRBV11-2 and TRBJ2-2; TRBD1 or TRBD2 may be the D gene (5 bases each). This CDR3 contains 15 residues. The V gene's germline CDR1 is SGHAT and CDR2 FQNNGV. Trimming pared 2 bases from V and 11 bases from J, leaving 18 bases between. The CDR3 spells CASSLYLATRGELFF. The CDR3 nucleotides read TGTGCCAGCAGCTTATACCTTGCTACTAGGGGCGAGCTGTTTTTT.

The CDR3 coding sequence is TGCAGTGCGGGTGCGGGAAAACTGTTTTTT. Protein: CSAGAGKLFF. V gene TRBV20-1 combines with J gene TRBJ1-4, with unresolved D. CDR3 length equals 10 residues. Trimming removed 6 bases from V and 10 bases from J, with 9 bases in between. Germline V gives CDR1 DFQATT, CDR2 SNEGSKA (reference sequence).

This clone has at least ten counts. The chain carries TRBV10-3 and TRBJ1-4; D perhaps matches TRBD1 (5 bases). This CDR3 contains 14 residues. V lost 11 bases, J lost 4 bases, and 17 bases lay in between. In germline, CDR1 is ENHRY, CDR2 SYGVKD. The DNA for the CDR3 is TGTGCCTCAACTCCGGGGCAGGGTAATGAAAAACTGTTTTTT. This codes for CASTPGQGNEKLFF.

The genes are TRBV2 and TRBJ2-1; possible D gene TRBD2, 6 bases. The germline V gene has CDR1 SNHLY and CDR2 FYNNEI. The CDR3 runs to 15 residues. The ends were cut back, 3 bases at V and 7 bases at J, with 16 bases in the middle. The CDR3 region is CASSDGRSLWNEQFF. As DNA, the CDR3 is TGTGCCAGCAGTGATGGGAGGAGTTTGTGGAATGAGCAGTTCTTC. The whole variable domain, filled in from reference TRBV2 and TRBJ2-1, reads EPEVTQTPSHQVTQMGQEVILRCVPISNHLYFYWYRQILGQKVEFLVSFYNNEISEKSEIFDDQFSVERPDGSNFTLKIRSTKLEDSAMYFCASSDGRSLWNEQFFGPGTRLTVL.

V and J are TRBV28 and TRBJ2-1; TRBD1 matches at 11 bases. Per the germline V gene, CDR1 is MDHEN and CDR2 is SYDVKM. This CDR3 has 15 amino acids. The J segment lost 8 bases and the V segment lost 2 bases, leaving 5 bases of the junction unmatched. Here the CDR3 reads CASSLIGTGGYEQFF. CDR3 in DNA: TGTGCCAGCAGTTTAATCGGGACAGGGGGATATGAGCAGTTCTTC.

The chain is built from TRBV9 and TRBJ2-7, with D possibly TRBD1 on 5 matching bases. This CDR3 region has 13 residues. Germline values: CDR1 SGDLS, CDR2 YYNGEE. Trimming cost V 5 bases and J 2 bases, with 11 bases left between them. CDR3: CASSTGPTYEQYF. CDR3 nucleotides: TGTGCCAGCAGTACAGGACCTACCTACGAGCAGTACTTC.

This clone was counted between two and nine times. This sequence joins TRBV7-2 and TRBJ2-7, with TRBD2 matching 7 bases. Germline CDR1 reads SGHTA; CDR2 reads FQGNSA. The CDR3 is 19 residues long. V dropped 3 bases and J dropped 1; count of bases not matched to a gene: 18. The CDR3 here is CASSFVVARGDGTSYEQYF. The CDR3 region has the DNA TGTGCCAGCAGCTTCGTTGTCGCTCGGGGGGACGGGACGTCCTACGAGCAGTACTTC.

CDR3 region: CSVVGIPNTEAFF. The CDR3 DNA follows: TGCAGCGTTGTAGGTATTCCAAACACTGAAGCTTTCTTT. V and J are TRBV29-1 and TRBJ1-1, with no clear D. V lost 4 bases to trimming and J lost 2 bases, with 11 bases between them. The CDR3 contains 13 residues. Germline loops: CDR1 SQVTM, CDR2 ANQGSEA.

The gene calls are TRBV5-8 and TRBJ2-3; D is possibly TRBD1 or TRBD2 (5 bases each). Deletions cut 0 bases from V and 0 bases from J, with 8 bases between. This CDR3 contains 15 residues. The V gene's germline CDR1 is SGHTS and CDR2 YDEGEE. This chain's CDR3 is CASSLVGGSTDTQYF. Here the CDR3 DNA reads TGTGCCAGCAGCTTGGTTGGGGGAAGCACAGATACGCAGTATTTT.

The rearrangement links TRBV5-4 to TRBJ2-5; D gene uncertain. V was clipped by 1 base and J by 3 bases, with 7 bases between them. CDR3 length equals 13 residues. Germline CDR1 is SGHNT and CDR2 is YYREEE (reference sequence). For the CDR3, the DNA is TGTGCCAGCAGCTTGCCTCGGAAAGAGACCCAGTACTTC. Translation: CASSLPRKETQYF.

The chain joins TRBV5-6 to TRBJ1-2; D is possibly TRBD1 (6 bases). Per the germline V gene, CDR1 is SGHDT and CDR2 is YYEEEE. The V gene lost 1 base and the J gene lost 5 bases, with 18 bases spanning the gap. This CDR3 is 16 amino acids long. The CDR3 loop reads CASSLRQGRDGYGYTF. The CDR3 DNA reads as TGTGCCAGCAGCTTGAGGCAGGGGAGAGATGGTTATGGCTACACCTTC.

This clone has just a few counts. The chain employs TRBV5-1 and TRBJ2-1; D unclear. The V and J ends lost 4 bases and 0 bases respectively, with 11 bases between them. Per the germline V gene, CDR1 is SGHRS and CDR2 is YFSETQ. The CDR3 spans 15 residues. In nucleotides, the CDR3 is TGCGCCAGCAGCCCAGTCTCGAGCTCCTACAATGAGCAGTTCTTC. It specifies CASSPVSSSYNEQFF.

This clone has a handful of counts. The chain joins TRBV21-1 to TRBJ2-5; no check of the table's D call, TRBD2, against the DNA was made. TRBV21-1 is a recognized pseudogene. This CDR3 is built from 19 residues. CDR3 loop: CASSKGCPGTSEPQETQYF. As DNA, the CDR3 is TGTGCCAGCAGCAAAGGTTGTCCCGGGACTAGCGAGCCCCAAGAGACCCAGTACTTC.

The sample holds a few counts of this clone. V gene TRBV2 combines with J gene TRBJ1-2; possible D gene TRBD1, 6 bases. The CDR3 contains 11 residues. Germline-derived CDR1 and CDR2 are SNHLY and FYNNEI. V was pared by 5 bases and J by 8 bases, with 9 bases between. CDR3 bases: TGTGCCAGCAGTCCACAGGGAGGCTACACCTTC. This encodes CASSPQGGYTF.

V and J are TRBV7-9 and TRBJ2-3, with no clear D. Trimming removed 5 bases from V and 4 bases from J, with 10 bases in between. Germline CDR1 reads SEHNR; CDR2 reads FQNEAQ (reference sequence). The CDR3 spans 13 residues. In nucleotides, the CDR3 is TGTGCCAGCAGCGCACGGAGAGCAGATACGCAGTATTTT. Residues: CASSARRADTQYF.

This clone was observed a few times. This chain links TRBV5-4 with TRBJ1-2, with TRBD1 as a possible D gene (5 bases). V was cut by 0 bases and J by 6 bases, with 15 bases left in between. The V gene's germline CDR1 is SGHNT and CDR2 YYREEE (reference sequence). The CDR3 has 15 amino acids. In nucleotides, the CDR3 is TGTGCCAGCAGCTTGGTAGGGCAGACAGTCCATGGCTACACCTTC. This translates into CASSLVGQTVHGYTF. Supplemented by reference TRBV5-4 and TRBJ1-2, the full variable domain reads ETGVTQSPTHLIKTRGQQVTLRCSSQSGHNTVSWYQQALGQGPQFIFQYYREEENGRGNFPPRFSGLQFPNYSSELNVNALELDDSALYLCASSLVGQTVHGYTFGSGTRLTVV.

This clone appeared a few times. V gene TRBV11-2 combines with J gene TRBJ1-1; TRBD1 might be the D (5 bases). Trimming shortened V by 5 bases and J by 1 base, and 14 bases separated the two germline ends. Germline CDR1 and CDR2: SGHAT and FQNNGV. This CDR3 is built from 15 residues. Written as DNA, the CDR3 is TGTGCCAGCAGCCCCGACCACACAGGGAACACTGAAGCTTTCTTT. This codes for CASSPDHTGNTEAFF. Full variable domain (outside the CDR3, taken from reference TRBV11-2 and TRBJ1-1): EAGVAQSPRYKIIEKRQSVAFWCNPISGHATLYWYQQILGQGPKLLIQFQNNGVVDDSQLPKDRFSAERLKGVDSTLKIQPAKLEDSAVYLCASSPDHTGNTEAFFGQGTRLTVV.

The gene calls are TRBV7-2 and TRBJ2-7; D tentatively fits TRBD1 or TRBD2 (5 bases each). From germline, CDR1 is SGHTA and CDR2 FQGNSA. The length of the CDR3 is 14 residues. Trimming cost V 2 bases and J 6 bases, with 14 bases left between them. Here the CDR3 reads CASSLRRGETEQYF. CDR3 DNA sequence: TGTGCCAGCAGCTTACGCCGAGGGGAAACCGAGCAGTACTTC.

This clone showed up many times. In the same sample, other DNA sequences code for this CDR3. The J gene is TRBJ2-1, the V gene TRBV2; 8 nucleotides agree with TRBD2. Germline CDR1 reads SNHLY; CDR2 reads FYNNEI. V was pared by 6 bases and J by 1 base, with 2 bases of the junction left unmatched. The CDR3 runs 14 residues. For the CDR3, the DNA is TGTGCCAGCAGCACTAGCGGATCCTACAATGAGCAGTTCTTC. Translating gives CASSTSGSYNEQFF.

This clone was picked up a small number of times. At the DNA level, this CDR3 is encoded by other sequences in the same sample as well. V gene TRBV15 combines with J gene TRBJ1-2, with no clear D. Germline V gene lookup returns CDR1 LNHNV and CDR2 YYDKDF (reference sequence). V lost 1 base and J 7 bases, leaving 13 bases between the germline ends. The length of the CDR3 is 14 residues. CDR3 sequence reads: CATSRGPPPVGYTF. In DNA, the CDR3 is TGTGCCACCAGCAGAGGACCGCCACCCGTTGGCTACACCTTC. The whole variable domain, filled in from reference TRBV15 and TRBJ1-2, reads DAMVIQNPRYQVTQFGKPVTLSCSQTLNHNVMYWYQQKSSQAPKLLFHYYDKDFNNEADTPDNFQSRRPNTSFCFLDIRSPGLGDTAMYLCATSRGPPPVGYTFGSGTRLTVV.

The chain uses TRBV13 and TRBJ2-1, with 10 bases fitting TRBD2. The CDR3 totals 16 residues. Looked up from germline, CDR1 is PRHDT and CDR2 is FYEKMQ (reference sequence). The V gene end was trimmed by 5 bases and the J gene end by 2 bases; junction bases not matched to a gene: 6. The CDR3 loop is CASSIPAGGPYNEQFF. The DNA for the CDR3 is TGTGCCAGCAGCATCCCAGCGGGAGGGCCCTACAATGAGCAGTTCTTC.